The 27 T cell receptor beta chains in this list originate from one sample, sequenced in a study of neoadjuvant nivolumab and ipilimumab in lung cancer. The method was immunoSEQ multiplex PCR; TCRdb's version includes in-frame clones alone and lacks a portion of them. The data hold about 18,000 clones, with around three quarters observed a single time. The starting material was tumor tissue, obtained after neoadjuvant nivolumab, alone or with ipilimumab, at or shortly before surgery. The receptors shown here come from an adult with non-small cell lung cancer.

This chain joins TRBV5-1 and TRBJ2-5; 10 nucleotides align to TRBD1. The trim removed 5 bases at V and 0 bases at J, leaving 10 bases unmatched. This CDR3 region has 17 residues. From germline, CDR1 is SGHRS and CDR2 YFSETQ. The CDR3, as DNA: TGCGCCAGCAGACCTATTTGGACAGGGGGGTACCAAGAGACCCAGTACTTC. It yields the protein CASRPIWTGGYQETQYF. Complete variable domain (other parts from reference TRBV5-1 and TRBJ2-5): KAGVTQTPRYLIKTRGQQVTLSCSPISGHRSVSWYQQTPGQGLQFLFEYFSETQRNKGNFPGRFSGRQFSNSRSEMNVSTLELGDSALYLCASRPIWTGGYQETQYFGPGTRLLVL.

CDR3 sequence (DNA): TGTGCCAGTAGTATACAGACCGGAGGGGTTGGCTACACCTTC. This encodes CASSIQTGGVGYTF. The chain couples TRBV19 to TRBJ1-2; the D gene is possibly TRBD1 (5 bases). Germline V CDR1 and CDR2: LNHDA, SQIVND (reference sequence). The CDR3 is made up of 14 amino acids. Trimming removed 2 bases from V and 7 bases from J, with 14 bases in between.

The CDR3 coding sequence is TGTGCCTGGAGTGTAGGCGGCGGGAGGGCCTGGGAGCAGTTCTTC. Translating it yields CAWSVGGGRAWEQFF. The chain joins TRBV30 to TRBJ2-1, with 9 bases identical to TRBD2. The CDR3 consists of 15 residues. Trimming cost V 0 bases and J 10 bases; bases outside gene matches: 10. CDR1 and CDR2 from the germline V gene are GTSNPN and SVGIG (reference sequence).

This clone was detected only a few times. Other DNA sequences in this sample translate to the same CDR3. This sequence joins TRBV18 and TRBJ2-3; D is undetermined. Trimming stripped 4 bases from V and 1 base from J, with 6 bases between. The CDR3 runs 13 residues. Germline-derived CDR1 and CDR2 are KGHSH and LQKENI. For the CDR3, the DNA is TGTGCCAGCTCACGTGGACGCACAGATACGCAGTATTTT. It specifies CASSRGRTDTQYF.

This chain joins TRBV11-3 and TRBJ2-1; maybe TRBD2 (5 bases). Germline V CDR1 and CDR2: SGHNT, YENEEA. Deletions cut 3 bases from V and 0 bases from J, with 12 bases between. The CDR3 totals 16 residues. This CDR3 is CASSFGGESSYNEQFF. DNA for the CDR3: TGTGCCAGCAGCTTCGGAGGTGAAAGCTCCTACAATGAGCAGTTCTTC.

The chain couples TRBV15 to TRBJ2-2; TRBD2 is a possible D gene (5 bases). Germline CDR1 and CDR2: LNHNV and YYDKDF (reference sequence). There are 16 residues in the CDR3. The germline V and J ends were trimmed by 0 bases and 6 bases, with 14 bases remaining between them. The chain's CDR3 is CATSRDRGEVAGELFF. DNA for the CDR3: TGTGCCACCAGCAGAGATCGGGGAGAGGTGGCCGGGGAGCTGTTTTTT.

In this sample, this clone turned up once. The rearrangement joins TRBV5-6 to TRBJ2-7; 13 bases map to TRBD2. The CDR3 extends over 16 amino acids. J lost 1 base, V lost 4 bases, and 5 bases had no gene match. Germline-derived CDR1 and CDR2 are SGHDT and YYEEEE. The CDR3 sequence: CASSLETSGRSYEQYF. The DNA for the CDR3 is TGTGCCAGCAGCCTGGAGACTAGCGGGAGGTCCTACGAGCAGTACTTC.

The chain employs TRBV4-3 and TRBJ2-5; 10 nucleotides align to TRBD2. After removal of 0 bases from V and 1 base from J, the junction contained 8 bases not matched to a gene. This CDR3 is built from 18 residues. Germline assignment: CDR1 LGHNA and CDR2 YSLEER. CDR3 protein: CASSQDPWTSGFQETQYF. As DNA, the CDR3 is TGCGCCAGCAGCCAAGACCCGTGGACTAGCGGCTTCCAAGAGACCCAGTACTTC.

This sequence joins TRBV7-6 and TRBJ1-1; TRBD1 matches 7 bases. The CDR3 consists of 13 residues. J lost 7 bases, V lost 5 bases, and 7 bases had no gene match. The germline gives CDR1 SGHVS, CDR2 FNYEAQ. CDR3 protein: CASSPTTGHEAFF. The CDR3 nucleotides read TGTGCCAGCAGCCCGACGACAGGGCATGAAGCTTTCTTT.

The chain joins TRBV7-9 to TRBJ2-2; D remains unclear. The V end lost 5 bases, the J end lost 7 bases, and 14 bases lay between the germline ends. Germline CDR1 SEHNR, CDR2 FQNEAQ (reference sequence). The CDR3 covers 14 residues. The CDR3 region is CASSPRQTGGELFF. The CDR3, as DNA: TGTGCCAGCAGCCCGAGACAAACCGGCGGGGAGCTGTTTTTT.

The CDR3 DNA reads TGTGCCAGCAGCCCACAAGCGGGAGTCTCCTACAATGAGCAGTTCTTC. Protein product: CASSPQAGVSYNEQFF. This chain uses TRBV11-2 with TRBJ2-1; 8 nucleotides align to TRBD2. The ends lost 5 bases at V and 0 bases at J; junction bases unmatched: 6. Germline loops: CDR1 SGHAT, CDR2 FQNNGV. CDR3 length equals 16 residues.

Here the CDR3 reads CASSLGFSGTADTQYF. The DNA of the CDR3 is TGTGCCAGCAGCCTGGGGTTTTCAGGGACTGCAGATACGCAGTATTTT. The V gene is TRBV11-3, the J gene TRBJ2-3, with a tentative D call TRBD2 (6 bases). CDR3 length: 16 residues. CDR1 SGHNT and CDR2 YENEEA come from the germline V gene. The germline V and J ends were trimmed by 5 bases and 4 bases, with 19 bases remaining between them.

The chain links TRBV4-3 to TRBJ2-7, with TRBD1 matching 10 bases. Germline V gene data show CDR1 as LGHNA and CDR2 as YSLEER. Losses at the gene ends were 3 bases for V and 3 bases for J; bases not matched to a gene: 14. CDR3 length: 18 residues. CDR3: CASSQLPLWDRGFYEQYF. CDR3 DNA sequence: TGCGCCAGCAGCCAGCTTCCTCTCTGGGACAGGGGATTCTACGAGCAGTACTTC.

The chain couples TRBV7-8 to TRBJ2-1; TRBD2 is a possible D gene (6 bases). The CDR3 totals 15 residues. The ends were cut back, 1 base at V and 9 bases at J, with 16 bases in the middle. Germline lookup yields CDR1 SGHVS and CDR2 FQNEAQ. CDR3 residues: CASSLGGLASSEQFF. As DNA, the CDR3 is TGTGCCAGCAGCTTAGGGGGACTGGCCTCAAGTGAGCAGTTCTTC.

J is TRBJ2-5 and V is TRBV7-9; TRBD2 is a possible D gene (7 bases). Trimming shortened V by 5 bases and J by 10 bases, and 17 bases separated the two germline ends. The CDR3 length is 13 residues. The germline V gene encodes CDR1 SEHNR and CDR2 FQNEAQ (reference sequence). The CDR3 DNA follows: TGTGCCAGCAGCCTGGGGGGGCATGAGGACCAGTACTTC. Translating it yields CASSLGGHEDQYF.

The chain employs TRBV7-2 and TRBJ2-3; maybe TRBD2 (5 bases). CDR1 and CDR2 from the germline V gene are SGHTA and FQGNSA. V dropped 1 base and J dropped 7 bases, with 9 bases sitting between them. The CDR3 length is 13 residues. The CDR3 sequence is CASSLGLGNTQYF. In DNA form, the CDR3 reads TGTGCCAGCAGCTTAGGCCTCGGGAATACGCAGTATTTT.

The gene calls are TRBV27 and TRBJ2-5, with D hard to call. Trimming left V 2 bases short and J 5 bases short, with 9 bases between. Germline V gene sequence: CDR1 MNHEY, CDR2 SMNVEV (reference sequence). This CDR3 comprises 13 residues. CDR3 coding DNA: TGTGCCAGCAGTTTAGGGGAACACGAGACCCAGTACTTC. Translated: CASSLGEHETQYF.

The rearrangement uses TRBV5-1 and TRBJ1-1, with TRBD1 as a possible D gene (6 bases). Per the germline V gene, CDR1 is SGHRS and CDR2 is YFSETQ. Trimming pared 4 bases from V and 10 bases from J, leaving 17 bases between. The length of the CDR3 is 13 residues. The CDR3 nucleotides are TGCGCCAGCAGCCAGAGACAGGCGGGGGGAGCTTTCTTT. This sequence encodes CASSQRQAGGAFF.

The V call is TRBV6-1, the J call TRBJ2-5; D unresolved. The germline V gene has CDR1 MNHNS and CDR2 SASEGT. CDR3 length equals 15 residues. The V and J ends lost 1 base and 4 bases respectively, with 13 bases between them. CDR3 nucleotides: TGTGCCAGCAGTGAAGAGGCTCTCTTCCCAGAGACCCAGTACTTC. Translated: CASSEEALFPETQYF.

The chain joins TRBV6-5 to TRBJ1-1; 7 nucleotides line up with TRBD1. This CDR3 is 14 amino acids long. From germline, CDR1 is MNHEY and CDR2 SVGAGI. Trimming removed 6 bases from V and 2 bases from J; junction bases left unmatched: 6. CDR3 coding DNA: TGTGCCAGCAGGGGAACAGGGGTTAACACTGAAGCTTTCTTT. This encodes CASRGTGVNTEAFF.

The rearrangement uses TRBV7-9 and TRBJ2-7; no clear D gene. The CDR3 is 12 residues long. Trimming left V 3 bases short and J 4 bases short, with 7 bases between. In germline, CDR1 is SEHNR, CDR2 FQNEAQ (reference sequence). This CDR3 is CASSFGTYEQYF. CDR3 coding DNA: TGTGCCAGCAGCTTTGGAACGTACGAGCAGTACTTC.

The chain is built from TRBV7-2 and TRBJ1-1, with D perhaps matching TRBD1 (5 bases). The CDR3 contains 15 residues. Germline lookup yields CDR1 SGHTA and CDR2 FQGNSA. Trimming took 4 bases from V and 7 from J, leaving 19 bases between them. The CDR3, as DNA: TGTGCCAGCAGCTCCAAGGTCAGAGGGACGGGTGAAGCTTTCTTT. It specifies CASSSKVRGTGEAFF. The complete variable domain, with remaining parts taken from reference TRBV7-2 and TRBJ1-1, reads GAGVSQSPSNKVTEKGKDVELRCDPISGHTALYWYRQSLGQGLEFLIYFQGNSAPDKSGLPSDRFSAERTGGSVSTLTIQRTQQEDSAVYLCASSSKVRGTGEAFFGQGTRLTVV.

V is TRBV29-1 and J is TRBJ1-2; possible D gene TRBD1, 5 bases. Germline V lookup: CDR1 SQVTM, CDR2 ANQGSEA. The CDR3 contains 13 residues. Trimming took 1 base from V and 3 from J, leaving 9 bases between them. The DNA for the CDR3 is TGCAGCGTTGAAGTCAGGGAGGACTATGGCTACACCTTC. The encoded protein is CSVEVREDYGYTF.

This clone is termed medium-sized. In DNA form, the CDR3 reads TGCAGCTCACGTCCCGCCCTGGAGTACAATGAGCAGTTCTTC. It encodes CSSRPALEYNEQFF. The chain uses TRBV29-1 and TRBJ2-1; D remains unclear. CDR1 is SQVTM, CDR2 ANQGSEA, per germline. Between the trimmed V and J ends, which lost 8 bases and 4 bases, there was a span of 18 bases. The CDR3 extends over 14 amino acids.

This clone has only one observation. The genes are TRBV5-6 and TRBJ2-7, with TRBD1 matching over 7 bases. With 7 bases clipped from V and 2 bases from J, the junction kept 6 bases outside the gene matches. There are 13 residues in the CDR3. Germline V gene data show CDR1 as SGHDT and CDR2 as YYEEEE. The DNA for the CDR3 is TGTGCCAGCCGGCGGACAGGAGCCTACGAGCAGTACTTC. Translation gives CASRRTGAYEQYF.

The chain carries TRBV19 and TRBJ1-1; D is uncertain. V dropped 3 bases and J dropped 8 bases, with 7 bases sitting between them. The length of the CDR3 is 11 residues. Germline values: CDR1 LNHDA, CDR2 SQIVND (reference sequence). The CDR3: CASSIKREAFF. The CDR3 DNA sequence: TGTGCCAGTAGTATTAAGAGAGAAGCTTTCTTT. The full variable domain, in which reference TRBV19 and TRBJ1-1 provide the parts outside the CDR3, is DGGITQSPKYLFRKEGQNVTLSCEQNLNHDAMYWYRQDPGQGLRLIYYSQIVNDFQKGDIAEGYSVSREKKESFPLTVTSAQKNPTAFYLCASSIKREAFFGQGTRLTVV.

V gene TRBV7-2 combines with J gene TRBJ1-1; no reliable D call. Germline CDR1 SGHTA, CDR2 FQGNSA. The V end was cut by 3 bases, the J end by 0 bases, with 8 bases between. The CDR3 sequence is 14 residues long. The CDR3 DNA reads as TGTGCCAGCAGCTTGCAGCGTATGAACACTGAAGCTTTCTTT. Translation gives CASSLQRMNTEAFF. The entire variable domain, with the rest obtained from reference TRBV7-2 and TRBJ1-1, is as follows: GAGVSQSPSNKVTEKGKDVELRCDPISGHTALYWYRQSLGQGLEFLIYFQGNSAPDKSGLPSDRFSAERTGGSVSTLTIQRTQQEDSAVYLCASSLQRMNTEAFFGQGTRLTVV.